The TCR beta chain described here comes from a study of T-cell reconstitution after alpha-beta-depleted transplantation in children. For this clonotype: Antigen: not known.

The TCRbeta library was prepared with unique molecular identifiers. TCRdb re-derived calls from the PCR reads in MiXCR, one entry per CDR3 protein. The sample has nearly 200,000 distinct CDR3 sequences; approximately 6.8% are singletons. Trimming stripped 7 bases from V and 1 base from J, with 17 bases between. This CDR3 is 16 amino acids long. Germline V CDR1 and CDR2: LNHDA, SQIVND (reference sequence). Points from the study as a whole: Surviving recipient T cells and intrathymic progenitors accounted for some patients' high TCRbeta diversity at day 60. T-cell numbers and diversity one year post-transplant derived largely from freshly generated T cells. The origin of alpha-beta T cells about two months after transplant was reportedly several hundred expanded graft clones.

The TCR was taken from a girl in the first two years of life with combined immunodeficiency, due to receive a stem cell transplant. The sample here was PBMCs, taken before TCRalphabeta/CD19-depleted stem cell transplant. This chain joins TRBV19 and TRBJ1-5, with unresolved D. DNA for the CDR3: TGTGCCAGTACCCTGGCCCCACACCTAAGCAATCAGCCCCAGCATTTT. This gives the protein CASTLAPHLSNQPQHF.